The 25 T cell receptor beta chains below all came from one sample that was sequenced in a study of T cell repertoires in cytomegalovirus infection. TCRdb independently ran MiXCR on the reads; one entry per CDR3 protein. The repertoire consists of about 570,000 distinct CDR3 sequences, with approximately 40% occurring once and the leading ten covering around 48%. For these receptors, no antigen is known. This specimen was cultured PBMCs, taken from culture after CMV antigen stimulation. All receptors derive from a human donor in good health (CMV status not recorded). Some clones in this sample may be carry-over from other donors' samples.

The chain links TRBV7-2 to TRBJ1-6, with D perhaps TRBD1 (5 bases). The V end was cut by 4 bases, the J end by 9 bases, with 10 bases between. Germline V gene sequence: CDR1 SGHTA, CDR2 FQGNSA. The CDR3 is made up of 13 amino acids. CDR3 residues: CASSSQTASPLHF. The CDR3 DNA reads TGTGCCAGCAGCTCCCAGACAGCTTCACCCCTCCACTTT.

The V gene is TRBV7-2, the J gene TRBJ2-3; TRBD1 aligns across 7 bases. The germline gives CDR1 SGHTA, CDR2 FQGNSA. The CDR3 consists of 15 residues. V was pared by 1 base and J by 3 bases, with 4 bases of the junction left unmatched. The CDR3 loop reads CASSLDRGMTDTQYF. In nucleotides, the CDR3 is TGTGCCAGCAGCTTAGACAGGGGTATGACAGATACGCAGTATTTT. Looking up the rest from reference TRBV7-2 and TRBJ2-3 gives the full variable domain: GAGVSQSPSNKVTEKGKDVELRCDPISGHTALYWYRQSLGQGLEFLIYFQGNSAPDKSGLPSDRFSAERTGGSVSTLTIQRTQQEDSAVYLCASSLDRGMTDTQYFGPGTRLTVL.

In its sample, this clonotype was seen many times. J is TRBJ2-5 and V is TRBV7-2, with D perhaps matching TRBD2 (5 bases). The CDR3 spans 14 residues. The germline V and J ends were trimmed by 3 bases and 5 bases, with 13 bases remaining between them. Germline CDR1 is SGHTA and CDR2 is FQGNSA. The CDR3, as DNA: TGTGCCAGCAGCTTCCGGCGCGGGTTGGAGACCCAGTACTTC. Translated, it gives CASSFRRGLETQYF.

The V and J genes are TRBV24-1 and TRBJ1-5; D is undetermined. CDR1 is KGHDR and CDR2 is SFDVKD in the germline V gene. Trimming removed 11 bases at V and 7 bases at J, with 26 bases between. The CDR3 sequence is 16 residues long. Here the CDR3 reads CANTHAGILSGQPQHF. DNA of the CDR3: TGTGCCAACACTCATGCGGGTATCCTATCGGGCCAGCCCCAGCATTTT.

This chain connects TRBV6-1 to TRBJ2-5; D is possibly TRBD2 (6 bases). This CDR3 is 14 amino acids long. V gave up 7 bases and J gave up 4 bases, with 16 bases separating them. The germline V gene has CDR1 MNHNS and CDR2 SASEGT. Written as DNA, the CDR3 is TGTGCCAGCAATCTAGGGACTCGAGGAGAGACCCAGTACTTC. It yields the protein CASNLGTRGETQYF.

This clonotype was observed a handful of times. This chain joins TRBV7-9 and TRBJ2-3, with 11 bases identical to TRBD2. This CDR3 has 16 amino acids. Trimming cost V 6 bases and J 2 bases; bases outside gene matches: 7. Germline lookup yields CDR1 SEHNR and CDR2 FQNEAQ (reference sequence). The CDR3 region has the DNA TGTGCCAGCAGGTCCCTAGCGGGAGGCGCCACAGATACGCAGTATTTT. It specifies CASRSLAGGATDTQYF.

The chain links TRBV7-9 to TRBJ2-1; 8 positions match TRBD1. Trimming at V came to 8 bases and at J to 7 bases, leaving 10 bases not matched to a gene. Germline-derived CDR1 and CDR2 are SEHNR and FQNEAQ (reference sequence). This CDR3 is built from 14 residues. For the CDR3, the DNA is TGTGCCAGCGGACAGGGAACGGGGATGAATGAGCAGTTCTTC. Its translation is CASGQGTGMNEQFF.

On this clonotype itself: Given a much more abundant clone one base away, this may be a read error. This chain connects TRBV6-2 or TRBV6-3 to TRBJ2-3; 10 bases match TRBD1. Germline CDR1 and CDR2: MNHEY and SVGEGT. The CDR3 runs to 13 residues. V was pared by 6 bases and J by 5 bases, with 2 bases of the junction left unmatched. This chain's CDR3 is CASSGTGEDTQYF. The CDR3 DNA is TGTGCCAGCAGCGGGACAGGGGAAGATACGCAGTATTTT.

The chain uses TRBV2 and TRBJ2-7, with 7 nucleotides matching TRBD1. Per germline, CDR1 SNHLY and CDR2 FYNNEI. After removal of 4 bases from V and 6 bases from J, the junction contained 3 bases not matched to a gene. There are 12 residues in the CDR3. CDR3 bases: TGTGCCAGCAGTGGACAGGGAGCCGAGCAGTACTTC. This translates into CASSGQGAEQYF.

J is TRBJ2-3 and V is TRBV12-3 or TRBV12-4; no definite D call. V was clipped by 5 bases and J by 2 bases, with 14 bases between them. This CDR3 is 15 amino acids long. CDR3 sequence: CASSHPGDSTDTQYF. In DNA form, the CDR3 reads TGTGCCAGCAGTCACCCAGGAGACTCCACAGATACGCAGTATTTT.

This clonotype occurred a few times. The chain uses TRBV18 and TRBJ2-4, with 9 bases identical to TRBD1. Germline CDR1 KGHSH, CDR2 LQKENI. The J segment lost 6 bases and the V segment lost 1 base, leaving 4 bases of the junction unmatched. The CDR3 runs to 15 residues. The CDR3 spells CASSPRDRALNIQYF. CDR3 sequence (DNA): TGTGCCAGCTCACCACGGGACAGGGCGCTAAACATTCAGTACTTC.

The gene calls are TRBV20-1 and TRBJ1-1, with D perhaps matching TRBD1 (5 bases). The CDR3 consists of 15 residues. Germline V gene data show CDR1 as DFQATT and CDR2 as SNEGSKA (reference sequence). V was pared by 3 bases and J by 5 bases, with 19 bases between. In DNA form, the CDR3 reads TGCAGTGCTAGTGGGGCATATCGATTCCTGACTGAAGCTTTCTTT. Translated: CSASGAYRFLTEAFF.

For the CDR3, the DNA is TGCGCCAGCAGCCAACCGGGGGGAAGAGATACGCAGTATTTT. This encodes CASSQPGGRDTQYF. The chain recombines TRBV4-1 with TRBJ2-3; 7 positions agree with TRBD2. Germline-derived CDR1 and CDR2 are MGHRA and YSYEKL. The CDR3 loop spans 14 amino acids. V shed 2 bases, J shed 5 bases, and the junction held 4 bases outside the gene matches.

This clonotype was found a few times. The V call is TRBV2, the J call TRBJ2-1, with D hard to call. Germline V gene lookup returns CDR1 SNHLY and CDR2 FYNNEI. The CDR3 has 12 residues. V lost 5 bases and J lost 10, with 12 bases in between. In nucleotides, the CDR3 is TGTGCCAGCAGTACGCCCCGTGAAGAGCAGTTCTTC. Protein product: CASSTPREEQFF.

The chain carries TRBV7-8 and TRBJ1-1; the D is unclear. The CDR3 is 13 residues long. V shed 1 base and J shed 7 bases, with 10 bases lying between them. Germline V gene data show CDR1 as SGHVS and CDR2 as FQNEAQ. CDR3 protein: CASSLGSVIEAFF. For the CDR3, the DNA is TGTGCCAGCAGCTTAGGTAGTGTAATTGAAGCTTTCTTT.

This clonotype was counted a few times. V and J are TRBV28 and TRBJ1-5, with D perhaps matching TRBD1 (6 bases). This CDR3 region has 15 residues. CDR1 MDHEN and CDR2 SYDVKM come from the germline V gene. V was shortened by 3 bases and J by 4 bases, with 13 bases between the two germline ends. The CDR3, as DNA: TGTGCCAGCAGTTTCAGTATGAGGGGGAATCAGCCCCAGCATTTT. Its protein is CASSFSMRGNQPQHF.

This clonotype was counted between two and nine times. The V gene is TRBV7-4, the J gene TRBJ2-7; a possible D gene is TRBD2 (6 bases). Germline V gene sequence: CDR1 SGHVT, CDR2 SQSDAQ. V lost 2 bases and J 3 bases, leaving 17 bases between the germline ends. This CDR3 comprises 16 residues. The CDR3, as DNA: TGTGCCAGCAGCTTAATCCTCGTAGCGGCCTTCTACGAGCAGTACTTC. Translated, it gives CASSLILVAAFYEQYF.

This clonotype was seen a handful of times. This rearrangement joins TRBV15 to TRBJ1-5; 10 bases are a match to TRBD1. Trimming at V came to 6 bases and at J to 2 bases, leaving 10 bases not matched to a gene. CDR3 length equals 17 residues. The germline CDR1 and CDR2 sequences are LNHNV and YYDKDF (reference sequence). This CDR3 reads CATSLGQGNYRNQPQHF. The CDR3 DNA reads TGTGCCACCAGTCTGGGACAGGGGAACTATCGCAATCAGCCCCAGCATTTT.

This clonotype occurred once. The chain employs TRBV7-2 and TRBJ1-2; D uncertain. This CDR3 has 14 residues. Germline lookup yields CDR1 SGHTA and CDR2 FQGNSA. The V end was cut by 7 bases, the J end by 6 bases, with 18 bases between. CDR3 sequence: CASINDGERDGYTF. The CDR3 coding sequence is TGTGCCAGCATCAACGACGGGGAACGGGATGGCTACACCTTC.

The chain uses TRBV6-2 or TRBV6-3 and TRBJ2-3; no reliable D call. The CDR3 runs to 14 residues. V was shortened by 0 bases and J by 5 bases, with 9 bases between the two germline ends. Germline V gene sequence: CDR1 MNHEY, CDR2 SVGEGT. This chain's CDR3 is CASSYSTSVDTQYF. The DNA of the CDR3 is TGTGCCAGCAGTTACTCGACGTCCGTAGATACGCAGTATTTT.

The chain recombines TRBV5-5 with TRBJ2-1; D may be TRBD1 or TRBD2 (7 bases each). Germline V CDR1 and CDR2: SGHKS, YYEKEE (reference sequence). V was shortened by 1 base and J by 8 bases, with 22 bases between the two germline ends. CDR3 length equals 17 residues. The CDR3 loop is CASSLLLGQGGDDEQFF. The CDR3 region has the DNA TGTGCCAGCAGCTTGCTGTTGGGGCAGGGGGGGGACGATGAGCAGTTCTTC.

About this clonotype: Its ends do not fully match the called genes, so a read error is possible. The chain uses TRBV4-1 and TRBJ1-1; D is undetermined. Germline V lookup: CDR1 MGHRA, CDR2 YSYEKL. The CDR3 runs 16 residues. CDR3 sequence reads: CASSPAGGRGNTEAFF. The CDR3 DNA is TGTGCCAGCAGCCCAGCCGGCGGCCGAGGAAACACTGAAGCTTTCTTT.

The chain couples TRBV24-1 to TRBJ1-2; D remains ambiguous. Trimming pared 7 bases from V and 2 bases from J, leaving 10 bases between. Germline-derived CDR1 and CDR2 are KGHDR and SFDVKD. This CDR3 comprises 13 residues. The CDR3 sequence is CATSRTGNYGYTF. The CDR3 nucleotides read TGTGCCACCAGCCGGACGGGAAACTATGGCTACACCTTC.

The chain employs TRBV12-3 or TRBV12-4 and TRBJ1-3; no clear D gene. This CDR3 is 15 amino acids long. V was cut by 7 bases and J by 4 bases, with 17 bases left in between. CDR3 protein: CASTRSEGYGNTIYF. The CDR3 DNA sequence: TGTGCCAGCACCAGGTCGGAGGGTTACGGAAACACCATATATTTT.

This clonotype was observed at least ten times. This chain joins TRBV7-2 and TRBJ2-3; no reliable D call. The germline V gene encodes CDR1 SGHTA and CDR2 FQGNSA. Trimming left V 5 bases short and J 4 bases short, with 10 bases between. CDR3 size: 13 residues. DNA of the CDR3: TGTGCCAGCAGCCTACTACCCGCAGATACGCAGTATTTT. The encoded protein is CASSLLPADTQYF.